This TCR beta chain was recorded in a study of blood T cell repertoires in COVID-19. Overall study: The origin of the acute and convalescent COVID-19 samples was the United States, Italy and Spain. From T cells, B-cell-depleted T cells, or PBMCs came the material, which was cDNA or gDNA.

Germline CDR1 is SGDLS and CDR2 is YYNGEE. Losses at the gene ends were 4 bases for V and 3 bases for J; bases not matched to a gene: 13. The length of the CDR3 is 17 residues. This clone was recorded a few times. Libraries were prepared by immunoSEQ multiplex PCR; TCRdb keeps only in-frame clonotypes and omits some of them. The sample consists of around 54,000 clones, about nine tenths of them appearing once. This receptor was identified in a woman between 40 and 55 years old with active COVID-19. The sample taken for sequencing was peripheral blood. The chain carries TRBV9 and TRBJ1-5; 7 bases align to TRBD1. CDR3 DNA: TGTGCCAGCAGCACACAGCAGAACAGGGGAATCAATCAGCCCCAGCATTTT. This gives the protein CASSTQQNRGINQPQHF. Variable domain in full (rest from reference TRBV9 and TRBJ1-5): DSGVTQTPKHLITATGQRVTLRCSPRSGDLSVYWYQQSLDQGLQFLIQYYNGEERAKGNILERFSAQQFPDLHSELNLSSLELGDSALYFCASSTQQNRGINQPQHFGDGTRLSIL.